This TCR beta chain stems from a study of cytomegalovirus exposure and HLA in healthy donors. The CDR3 is 13 amino acids. Looked up from germline, CDR1 is MNHNS and CDR2 is SASEGT. The germline V and J ends were trimmed by 0 bases and 3 bases, with 6 bases remaining between them. The PCR contained 60 Vbeta and 13 Jbeta primers. Assay: immunoSEQ multiplex PCR; the TCRdb copy retains only in-frame clones and omits some. Among 50,000 to 70,000 clones, 65% to 85% were seen once, and the ten largest hold around 2.5%. The chain links TRBV6-1 to TRBJ2-7; D gene ambiguous. Sequencing input: PBMCs. The receptor was isolated from a female donor in good health and CMV-seronegative. The CDR3 loop reads CASSEAPYYEQYF. CDR3 nucleotides: TGTGCCAGCAGTGAAGCCCCCTACTACGAGCAGTACTTC.